A selection of T cell receptor beta chains follows, all from one sample in a study of T cell responses to AZD1222 COVID-19 vaccine. TCRdb's copy holds only in-frame clones and misses some; the assay was immunoSEQ multiplex PCR. The sample has roughly 100,000 clones; around 87% are singletons. This specimen consisted of peripheral blood, obtained on day 0 of AZD1222 vaccination. Receptors originate from an adult in good health. The CDR3 runs from the conserved cysteine through the conserved F or W. The D gene is left open where the match is weak. Some rows mark clone size as missing; the rest say once, few, many or name a class of expanded clone.

V	D	J	size	DNA	CDR3
TRBV3-1/TRBV3-2	TRBD1	TRBJ2-7	.	TGTGCCAGCAGCCGACAGGGGGCGAGAGCCTACGAGCAGTACTTC	CASSRQGARAYEQYF
TRBV7-8	TRBD2	TRBJ2-7	once	TGTGCCAGCAGCTTGGGGGAGCGGGGGGCAAGAAACTTC	CASSLGERGARNF
TRBV7-2	.	TRBJ1-5	once	TGTGCCAGCAGCTTGGGGACACCTGGCAATCAGCCCCAGCATTTT	CASSLGTPGNQPQHF
TRBV7-2	.	TRBJ1-2	once	TGTGCCAGCAGCTTAGGGTTTCGTGGCCGTCAAGGCTACACCTTC	CASSLGFRGRQGYTF
TRBV6-2/TRBV6-3	TRBD2	TRBJ2-7	.	TGTGCCAGCAGTCAGCTTAGCGGGAAATCCTACGAGCAGTACTTC	CASSQLSGKSYEQYF
TRBV7-2	.	TRBJ2-7	.	TGTGCCAGCAGCTTAGTGAGTGGACAGAAAACCTACGAGCAGTACTTC	CASSLVSGQKTYEQYF
TRBV28	TRBD1	TRBJ1-1	.	TGTGCCAGCACCAGAGACAGGGCGAACACTGAAGCTTTCTTT	CASTRDRANTEAFF
TRBV11-3	.	TRBJ2-2	.	TGTGCCAGCAGTCCAGTGTGGGGAATAGGGACCGGGGAGCTGTTTTTT	CASSPVWGIGTGELFF
TRBV11-2	TRBD2	TRBJ2-7	.	TGTGCCAGCAGCTTAGAGCTAGCGGGAGTATACGAGCAGTACTTC	CASSLELAGVYEQYF
TRBV2	.	TRBJ2-1	.	TGTGCCAGCCTTTTTGGACATCCCTACAATGAGCAGTTCTTC	CASLFGHPYNEQFF
TRBV12-5	.	TRBJ1-5	.	TGTGCTAGTGGTTTGAACCGAGACCCGGTTACTTTTTCGGCCCAGCATTTT	CASGLNRDPVTFSAQHF
TRBV29-1	TRBD2	TRBJ2-1	once	TGCAGCGGCCGACTAGCGGGAGCGGGTAATGAGCAGTTCTTC	CSGRLAGAGNEQFF
TRBV15	.	TRBJ2-5	.	TGTGCCACCAGCAGGGGACCGAGTAGAGTGGCCCAGTACTTC	CATSRGPSRVAQYF
TRBV6-5	.	TRBJ2-7	.	TGTGCCAGCAGTTCCGTGAAACGCGAGCAGTACTTC	CASSSVKREQYF
TRBV10-3	TRBD2	TRBJ2-3	.	TGTGCCATCAGTGAGGAGCGGGGGGTAGCAGATACGCAGTATTTT	CAISEERGVADTQYF
TRBV7-3	TRBD2	TRBJ2-3	.	TGTGCCAGCAGACAAACAGCGGGGTCCACAGATACGCAGTATTTT	CASRQTAGSTDTQYF
TRBV7-2	TRBD1	TRBJ2-5	.	TGTGCCAGCACCGACAGGGATCGGGAGACCCAGTACTTC	CASTDRDRETQYF
TRBV12-3/TRBV12-4	TRBD1	TRBJ1-2	once	TGTGCCAGCACCCTAGGGGGCTTCGGCTACACCTTC	CASTLGGFGYTF
TRBV7-9	TRBD2	TRBJ2-2	.	TGTGCCAGCAGCTTAAGACTAGCGGGGGAGAACACCGGGGAGCTGTTTTTT	CASSLRLAGENTGELFF
TRBV2	.	TRBJ1-6	.	TGTGCCAGCAGTGAATCGGGGGGCCGATCACCCCTCCACTTT	CASSESGGRSPLHF
TRBV9	.	TRBJ1-2	.	TGTGCCAGCAGCGCGGCGGATTCGGGTGATGGCTACACCTTC	CASSAADSGDGYTF
TRBV14	.	TRBJ2-3	.	TGTGCCAGCAGCCAAGATATCGGGTCAGATACGCAGTATTTT	CASSQDIGSDTQYF
TRBV19	.	TRBJ2-1	.	TGTGCCAGTAGTATAGCGATCGGGGGTATAGGTTACAATGAGCAGTTCTTC	CASSIAIGGIGYNEQFF
TRBV19	.	TRBJ1-3	.	TGTGCCAGTAGTTCTAACATCCCCAGCTCTGGAAACACCATATATTTT	CASSSNIPSSGNTIYF
TRBV4-2	TRBD2	TRBJ2-3	.	TGTGCCAGCAGTAGCGGGGGGGCTGGAGATACGCAGTATTTT	CASSSGGAGDTQYF
TRBV7-6	.	TRBJ2-7	.	TGTGCCAGCAGCTTAGGAGGGGACTCCTACGAGCAGTACTTC	CASSLGGDSYEQYF
TRBV30	.	TRBJ2-7	.	TGTGCCTGGAGTTCTGGCAGGGGCCCCTACGAGCAGTACTTC	CAWSSGRGPYEQYF
TRBV5-1	.	TRBJ1-1	.	TGCGCCAGCAGCCCCTACAGCCGGGACACTGAAGCTTTCTTT	CASSPYSRDTEAFF
TRBV5-1	.	TRBJ1-3	.	TGCGCCAGCAGCACGGGGACGGAGAGCTCTGGAAACACCATATATTTT	CASSTGTESSGNTIYF
TRBV2	TRBD1	TRBJ1-1	.	TGTGCCAGTACCCAACAGGGGCCGTCCACTGAAGCTTTCTTT	CASTQQGPSTEAFF
TRBV7-9	TRBD1	TRBJ1-1	few	TGTGCCAGCAGCTTAGAGACAGGGGTGAACACTGAAGCTTTCTTT	CASSLETGVNTEAFF
TRBV6-5	.	TRBJ1-1	.	TGTGCCAGCTCCTACGGGGGGGGTGCTTTCTTT	CASSYGGGAFF
TRBV18	TRBD1	TRBJ1-2	.	TGTGCCAGCTCATCCGAAGGGGCAGGGGGCTATGGCTACACCTTC	CASSSEGAGGYGYTF
TRBV6-5	.	TRBJ2-3	.	TGTGCCAGCAGTTACGACGGGGCGAGCACAGATACGCAGTATTTT	CASSYDGASTDTQYF
TRBV3-1/TRBV3-2	.	TRBJ2-3	once	TGTGCCAGCAGCCAAGGGACAGATACGCAGTATTTT	CASSQGTDTQYF
TRBV5-1	.	TRBJ1-1	.	TGCGCCAGCAGCTTGGTGGCCGGGTTGAACACTGAAGCTTTCTTT	CASSLVAGLNTEAFF
TRBV15	.	TRBJ2-3	.	TGTGCCACCAGCAGAGATATGGATCCCCTGAGGACAGATACGCAGTATTTT	CATSRDMDPLRTDTQYF
TRBV7-2	TRBD1	TRBJ1-2	once	TGTGCCAGCAGCAGACGGGACAGGGATACCTATGGCTACACCTTC	CASSRRDRDTYGYTF
TRBV11-1	.	TRBJ2-5	.	TGTGCCAGCAGCAGAAGTAGGACAGAGACCCAGTACTTC	CASSRSRTETQYF
TRBV7-3	.	TRBJ2-1	.	TGTGCCAGCAGCTTAACTAGCAGGGGTTTCGCTGAGCAGTTCTTC	CASSLTSRGFAEQFF
TRBV5-1	.	TRBJ1-1	.	TGCGCCAGCAGCTCCCAGGAGAACACTGAAGCTTTCTTT	CASSSQENTEAFF
TRBV11-2	TRBD2	TRBJ2-1	.	TGTGCCAGCAGCTTTGGGACTAGCCCCCAGTCCAATGAGCAGTTCTTC	CASSFGTSPQSNEQFF
TRBV18	.	TRBJ1-5	.	TGTGCCAGCTCACCAGAGGCTAGCAATCAGCCCCAGCATTTT	CASSPEASNQPQHF
TRBV2	TRBD1	TRBJ1-2	.	TGTGCCAGCAGCGCGGACAGGGGTAAAGGGAATGGCTACACCTTC	CASSADRGKGNGYTF
TRBV28	TRBD2	TRBJ2-4	.	TGTGCCAGCAGTTCTATAGCGGGAGTACTGAACATTCAGTACTTC	CASSSIAGVLNIQYF
TRBV6-1	.	TRBJ2-7	.	TGTGCCAGCAGTGAACTTCCGAGCTCCTACGAGCAGTACTTC	CASSELPSSYEQYF
TRBV5-4	TRBD2	TRBJ2-1	.	TGTGCCAGCAGCTTTATAGCGGGGGGGCCGAATGAGCAGTTCTTC	CASSFIAGGPNEQFF
TRBV28	.	TRBJ1-5	once	TGTGCCAGCAGTATCAGGGCGAGGCAGCCCCAGCATTTT	CASSIRARQPQHF
TRBV5-5	.	TRBJ1-2	.	TGTGCCAGCAGCTTGGCCATCGTCTATGGCTACACCTTC	CASSLAIVYGYTF
TRBV18	.	TRBJ1-6	.	TGTGCCAGCTCACCGGCAGGACGAGTGGCCTCACCCCTCCACTTT	CASSPAGRVASPLHF
TRBV9	.	TRBJ2-6	.	TGTGCCAGCAGCGTAGCTCAGGAAAGCTCTGGGGCCAACGTCCTGACTTTC	CASSVAQESSGANVLTF